These T cell receptor beta chains were read from a single sample in a study of graft-versus-host responses after intestinal transplantation. The protocol was immunoSEQ multiplex PCR, while the TCRdb copy is restricted to in-frame clones and leaves out a portion. The data show more than 12,000 clones, with 67% seen just once and approximately 8.1% held by the top ten. The material was ileum tissue, obtained 674 days after intestinal transplantation. The receptors shown here come from a human patient who received an intestinal transplant, so some T cells may come from the graft donor. CDR3s include the opening cysteine and the closing phenylalanine or tryptophan. Fields, in order: J gene, clone size, D gene, V gene, CDR3 DNA, CDR3 protein. A D gene is named only where the DNA matches it firmly. Part of the rows lack a size; the others show once, few, many or a class for expanded clones.

j_gene: TRBJ2-1
abundance: medium-sized
d_gene: TRBD2
v_gene: TRBV6-4
CDR3nt: TGTGCCAGCAGTGACTCTAGCGGGGGGGCCAATGAGCAGTTCTTC
CDR3aa: CASSDSSGGANEQFF

j_gene: TRBJ2-3
abundance: -
d_gene: -
v_gene: TRBV27
CDR3nt: TGTGCCAGCAGTTTATCGCAGGGCACAGATACGCAGTATTTT
CDR3aa: CASSLSQGTDTQYF

j_gene: TRBJ2-1
abundance: -
d_gene: TRBD2
v_gene: TRBV7-2
CDR3nt: TGTGCCAGCAGCTTAAGTCGGGGGGACGGCTACAATGAGCAGTTCTTC
CDR3aa: CASSLSRGDGYNEQFF

j_gene: TRBJ2-7
abundance: medium-sized
d_gene: TRBD2
v_gene: TRBV6-5
CDR3nt: TGTGCCAGCAGTTTTCAGGGCGGGGGGACCTACGAGCAGTACTTC
CDR3aa: CASSFQGGGTYEQYF

j_gene: TRBJ1-2
abundance: -
d_gene: -
v_gene: TRBV5-4
CDR3nt: TGTGCCAGCTCATCCTGGCAGAGAGGTAACTATGGCTACACCTTC
CDR3aa: CASSSWQRGNYGYTF

j_gene: TRBJ1-5
abundance: -
d_gene: -
v_gene: TRBV7-9
CDR3nt: TGTGCCAGCAGCCCGTGGGGAGCTCAGCCCCAGCATTTT
CDR3aa: CASSPWGAQPQHF

j_gene: TRBJ1-5
abundance: -
d_gene: -
v_gene: TRBV7-9
CDR3nt: TGTGCCAGCAGCTTAGGAGTTGATCAGCCCCAGCATTTT
CDR3aa: CASSLGVDQPQHF

j_gene: TRBJ2-7
abundance: -
d_gene: -
v_gene: TRBV10-1
CDR3nt: TGCGCCAGCAGTGTTTGGAGTAACCCGGCCTACGAGCAGTACTTC
CDR3aa: CASSVWSNPAYEQYF

j_gene: TRBJ2-2
abundance: few
d_gene: -
v_gene: TRBV14
CDR3nt: TGTGCCAGCAGCCAAAATCGGGGGACGAACACCGGGGAGCTGTTTTTT
CDR3aa: CASSQNRGTNTGELFF

j_gene: TRBJ2-3
abundance: -
d_gene: TRBD2
v_gene: TRBV6-5
CDR3nt: TGTGCCAGCAGTCCGACGGGACTAGTCTCAGATACGCAGTATTTT
CDR3aa: CASSPTGLVSDTQYF

j_gene: TRBJ2-3
abundance: -
d_gene: TRBD2
v_gene: TRBV6-5
CDR3nt: TGTGCCAGCAGTTACGGGGGCGGGGGGGCAGATACGCAGTATTTT
CDR3aa: CASSYGGGGADTQYF

j_gene: TRBJ1-2
abundance: -
d_gene: -
v_gene: TRBV29-1
CDR3nt: TGCAGCGTTGAAGGGCAGAACTATGGCTACACCTTC
CDR3aa: CSVEGQNYGYTF

j_gene: TRBJ2-2
abundance: -
d_gene: -
v_gene: TRBV25-1
CDR3nt: TGTGCCAGCAGTGAAGACAAGGACACCGGGGAGCTGTTTTTT
CDR3aa: CASSEDKDTGELFF

j_gene: TRBJ1-3
abundance: -
d_gene: -
v_gene: TRBV9
CDR3nt: TGTGCCAGCAGCCCACGGGGAACTGGAAACACCATATATTTT
CDR3aa: CASSPRGTGNTIYF

j_gene: TRBJ2-3
abundance: -
d_gene: TRBD1
v_gene: TRBV2
CDR3nt: TGTGCCAGCAGGCGGACAGGGGGCACAGATACGCAGTATTTT
CDR3aa: CASRRTGGTDTQYF

j_gene: TRBJ2-7
abundance: -
d_gene: TRBD1
v_gene: TRBV7-8
CDR3nt: TGTGCCAGCAGCTTAGCTGGCAGGGGGAACGAGCAGTACTTC
CDR3aa: CASSLAGRGNEQYF

j_gene: TRBJ2-3
abundance: few
d_gene: TRBD2
v_gene: TRBV9
CDR3nt: TGTGCCAGCAGCGGGAGGGTGGGGACTAGTGGTCCGCAGTATTTT
CDR3aa: CASSGRVGTSGPQYF

j_gene: TRBJ2-3
abundance: -
d_gene: -
v_gene: TRBV7-2
CDR3nt: TGTGCCAGCAGCTTGGGACTGAGCACAGATACGCAGTATTTT
CDR3aa: CASSLGLSTDTQYF

j_gene: TRBJ1-4
abundance: -
d_gene: TRBD1
v_gene: TRBV10-3
CDR3nt: TGTGCCATCAGTGAGTCGGGGACAGGGAGAAGGGATGAAAAACTGTTTTTT
CDR3aa: CAISESGTGRRDEKLFF

j_gene: TRBJ1-1
abundance: -
d_gene: -
v_gene: TRBV19
CDR3nt: TGTGCCAGTAGTGATCAGGGGTATAGCACTGAAGCTTTCTTT
CDR3aa: CASSDQGYSTEAFF

j_gene: TRBJ1-1
abundance: -
d_gene: TRBD1
v_gene: TRBV10-2
CDR3nt: TGCGCCAGCAGAGGAGGGGGCTTGAACACTGAAGCTTTCTTT
CDR3aa: CASRGGGLNTEAFF

j_gene: TRBJ2-7
abundance: -
d_gene: -
v_gene: TRBV5-1
CDR3nt: TGCGCCAGCAGAGATCCTCAGGCCTCCTACGAGCAGTACTTC
CDR3aa: CASRDPQASYEQYF

j_gene: TRBJ1-2
abundance: few
d_gene: -
v_gene: TRBV5-1
CDR3nt: TGCGCCAGCAGCTTGGTATTCGGGGCTAACTATGGCTACACCTTC
CDR3aa: CASSLVFGANYGYTF

j_gene: TRBJ2-3
abundance: -
d_gene: -
v_gene: TRBV5-8
CDR3nt: TGTGCCAGCAGCTTGCATGTTGGGGGGGGCAGCACAGATACGCAGTATTTT
CDR3aa: CASSLHVGGGSTDTQYF

j_gene: TRBJ1-5
abundance: -
d_gene: -
v_gene: TRBV18
CDR3nt: TGTGCCAGCTCACCGGAGGGGAATCAGCCCCAGCATTTT
CDR3aa: CASSPEGNQPQHF

j_gene: TRBJ2-2
abundance: -
d_gene: -
v_gene: TRBV11-3
CDR3nt: TGTGCCAGCAGCCAAAGGGGGTCCCGTAGCGCCGGGGAGCTGTTTTTT
CDR3aa: CASSQRGSRSAGELFF

j_gene: TRBJ1-5
abundance: -
d_gene: -
v_gene: TRBV19
CDR3nt: TGTGCCAGTAGTAAATTAAGTCTAGGGGATCAGCCCCAGCATTTT
CDR3aa: CASSKLSLGDQPQHF

j_gene: TRBJ2-3
abundance: -
d_gene: -
v_gene: TRBV29-1
CDR3nt: TGCAGCGTTGAAAGTCAGGGGACAGATACGCAGTATTTT
CDR3aa: CSVESQGTDTQYF

j_gene: TRBJ2-1
abundance: -
d_gene: -
v_gene: TRBV4-3
CDR3nt: TGCGCCAGCAGCCAAGAGCTGGCTGACAGAAACAATGAGCAGTTCTTC
CDR3aa: CASSQELADRNNEQFF

j_gene: TRBJ2-5
abundance: -
d_gene: -
v_gene: TRBV11-2
CDR3nt: TGTGCCAGCAGCTTTCGAGAAGAGACCCAGTACTTC
CDR3aa: CASSFREETQYF

j_gene: TRBJ2-7
abundance: -
d_gene: -
v_gene: TRBV30
CDR3nt: TGTGCCTGGAAAGATGACAGCTCCTACGAGCAGTACTTC
CDR3aa: CAWKDDSSYEQYF

j_gene: TRBJ2-7
abundance: few
d_gene: TRBD1
v_gene: TRBV9
CDR3nt: TGTGCCAGCGGACCGGGACAGGGGGCGTACGAGCAGTACTTC
CDR3aa: CASGPGQGAYEQYF

j_gene: TRBJ1-2
abundance: -
d_gene: -
v_gene: TRBV16
CDR3nt: TGTGCCAGCAGCCAATCAGGGGATGGGTTATATGGCTACACCTTC
CDR3aa: CASSQSGDGLYGYTF

j_gene: TRBJ2-2
abundance: few
d_gene: TRBD2
v_gene: TRBV7-2
CDR3nt: TGTGCCAGCAGCCGACTAGCGGGGGACACCGGGGAGCTGTTTTTT
CDR3aa: CASSRLAGDTGELFF

j_gene: TRBJ2-7
abundance: -
d_gene: -
v_gene: TRBV4-3
CDR3nt: TGCGCCAGCAGCCTAGACACGGGGTACTCCTGCGAGCAGTACTTC
CDR3aa: CASSLDTGYSCEQYF

j_gene: TRBJ2-7
abundance: -
d_gene: -
v_gene: TRBV4-1
CDR3nt: TGCGCCAGCAGCCCGACGGACGGGGACTACGAGCAGTACTTC
CDR3aa: CASSPTDGDYEQYF

j_gene: TRBJ2-7
abundance: -
d_gene: TRBD1
v_gene: TRBV29-1
CDR3nt: TGCAGCGTTGAAGATGGGGACAGCTACGAGCAGTACTTC
CDR3aa: CSVEDGDSYEQYF

j_gene: TRBJ1-1
abundance: -
d_gene: -
v_gene: TRBV6-1
CDR3nt: TGTGCCAGCAGTAACTCCGAGGCGGACTGGGGAGCTTTCTTT
CDR3aa: CASSNSEADWGAFF

j_gene: TRBJ2-7
abundance: -
d_gene: -
v_gene: TRBV6-5
CDR3nt: -
CDR3aa: CASSTSGQSYEQYF

j_gene: TRBJ2-7
abundance: -
d_gene: TRBD1
v_gene: TRBV30
CDR3nt: TGTGCCTGGAGACAGGGGCCCTCCTACGAGCAGTACTTC
CDR3aa: CAWRQGPSYEQYF

j_gene: TRBJ2-5
abundance: -
d_gene: -
v_gene: TRBV5-4
CDR3nt: TGTGCCAGCAGCCCCGGACAGATACAAGAGACCCAGTACTTC
CDR3aa: CASSPGQIQETQYF

j_gene: TRBJ2-3
abundance: -
d_gene: -
v_gene: TRBV25-1
CDR3nt: TGTGCCAGCAGTGATATAAGATCAGGAGATACGCAGTATTTT
CDR3aa: CASSDIRSGDTQYF

j_gene: TRBJ1-2
abundance: -
d_gene: -
v_gene: TRBV5-1
CDR3nt: TGCGCCAGCAGCCCGGGGAGGCAGGGCTACACCTTC
CDR3aa: CASSPGRQGYTF

j_gene: TRBJ2-2
abundance: -
d_gene: TRBD1
v_gene: TRBV19
CDR3nt: TGTGCCAGTAGTATTAGAGGGGGCCAGAACACCGGGGAGCTGTTTTTT
CDR3aa: CASSIRGGQNTGELFF

j_gene: TRBJ1-5
abundance: once
d_gene: TRBD1
v_gene: TRBV4-3
CDR3nt: TGCGCCAGCAGCCCACAGGGGGTAGGGCAGCCCCAGCATTTT
CDR3aa: CASSPQGVGQPQHF

j_gene: TRBJ1-5
abundance: -
d_gene: -
v_gene: TRBV4-3
CDR3nt: TGCGCCAGCAGCACGGGGGGCGACAATCAGCCCCAGCATTTT
CDR3aa: CASSTGGDNQPQHF

j_gene: TRBJ2-7
abundance: -
d_gene: TRBD2
v_gene: TRBV7-6
CDR3nt: TGTGCCAGCAGCTTACTAGCGGGGGGAATCTCCTACGAGCAGTACTTC
CDR3aa: CASSLLAGGISYEQYF

j_gene: TRBJ1-2
abundance: -
d_gene: TRBD1
v_gene: TRBV7-2
CDR3nt: TGTGCCAGCAGCTTATCAGACAGGGGGCATGGCTACACCTTC
CDR3aa: CASSLSDRGHGYTF

j_gene: TRBJ2-3
abundance: -
d_gene: -
v_gene: TRBV9
CDR3nt: TGTGCCAGCAGCGATAGTAGCACAGATACGCAGTATTTT
CDR3aa: CASSDSSTDTQYF

j_gene: TRBJ2-1
abundance: -
d_gene: -
v_gene: TRBV19
CDR3nt: TGTGCCAGTAGACTAGTCGGTTTCAATGAGCAGTTCTTC
CDR3aa: CASRLVGFNEQFF

j_gene: TRBJ2-7
abundance: few
d_gene: -
v_gene: TRBV6-4
CDR3nt: TGTGCCAGCAGTGAGCACGGGGAAGGAGCCTACGAGCAGTACTTC
CDR3aa: CASSEHGEGAYEQYF

j_gene: TRBJ1-2
abundance: -
d_gene: TRBD1
v_gene: TRBV23-1
CDR3nt: TGCGCCAGCAGTCAGGGACAGTCTATTAACTATGGCTACACCTTC
CDR3aa: CASSQGQSINYGYTF

j_gene: TRBJ1-1
abundance: -
d_gene: -
v_gene: TRBV2
CDR3nt: TGTGCCAGCAGTGAGAGGGGGACCACTGAAGCTTTCTTT
CDR3aa: CASSERGTTEAFF

j_gene: TRBJ2-3
abundance: -
d_gene: TRBD2
v_gene: TRBV7-8
CDR3nt: TGTGCCAGCAGCTCCCTAGCGGGGGACTCCACAGATACGCAGTATTTT
CDR3aa: CASSSLAGDSTDTQYF

j_gene: TRBJ2-7
abundance: few
d_gene: TRBD2
v_gene: TRBV6-6
CDR3nt: TGTGCCAGCAGTTCCTTACTAGCGGGGGGGTCCTACGAGCAGTACTTC
CDR3aa: CASSSLLAGGSYEQYF

j_gene: TRBJ2-5
abundance: -
d_gene: -
v_gene: TRBV5-1
CDR3nt: TGCGCCAGCAGCAAGTTCAACAGGGACGAGACCCAGTACTTC
CDR3aa: CASSKFNRDETQYF

j_gene: TRBJ2-2
abundance: -
d_gene: TRBD2
v_gene: TRBV9
CDR3nt: TGTGCCAGCAGCGGATCTAGCGGGGGGGCGCATACCGGGGAGCTGTTTTTT
CDR3aa: CASSGSSGGAHTGELFF

j_gene: TRBJ2-3
abundance: few
d_gene: -
v_gene: TRBV4-3
CDR3nt: TGCGCCAGCAGCCAAACGGGGACAGATACGCAGTATTTT
CDR3aa: CASSQTGTDTQYF

j_gene: TRBJ2-7
abundance: -
d_gene: -
v_gene: TRBV29-1
CDR3nt: TGCAGCGCCTCGACAGCCTCCTCCTACGAGCAGTACTTC
CDR3aa: CSASTASSYEQYF

j_gene: TRBJ1-6
abundance: -
d_gene: -
v_gene: TRBV5-4
CDR3nt: TGTGCCAGCAGCACCCGTAAGAGCTCCTATAATTCACCCCTCCACTTT
CDR3aa: CASSTRKSSYNSPLHF